This T cell receptor (beta chain) was retrieved from a study of T-cell reconstitution after alpha-beta-depleted transplantation in children. This clonotype was seen many times. Its antigen is unknown. Unique molecular identifiers were incorporated when the TCRbeta library was constructed. Via MiXCR, TCRdb re-called the PCR reads, giving one row per CDR3 protein. This table holds hundreds of thousands of distinct CDR3 sequences, roughly 13% found once. Study conclusions and caveats: Roughly two months post-transplant, alpha-beta T cells reportedly originated from several hundred graft clones that had expanded. The study traced high day-60 TCRbeta diversity in some patients to surviving recipient T cells and thymic progenitors. By one year post-transplant, T-cell counts and diversity largely arose from T cells that were newly produced.

Germline CDR1 and CDR2: SGHRS and YFSETQ. The CDR3 contains 15 residues. The V gene lost 1 base and the J gene lost 2 bases, with 9 bases spanning the gap. This chain connects TRBV5-1 to TRBJ1-4; no definite D call. The sample consisted of PBMCs, taken before TCRalphabeta/CD19-depleted stem cell transplant. This TCR came from a girl aged 2 to 10 with congenital amegakaryocytic thrombocytopenia, due to receive a stem cell transplant. The DNA for the CDR3 is TGCGCCAGCAGCTTGTACGCCGAGACTAATGAAAAACTGTTTTTT. Its protein product is CASSLYAETNEKLFF.